This T cell receptor (beta chain) was recorded in a study of shared clonotypes between healthy human individuals. Some clones are missing from TCRdb's copy, which holds only in-frame ones; the method was immunoSEQ multiplex PCR. The sample shows more than 450,000 clones, 79% of them seen only once. The CDR3 sequence is 13 residues long. Losses at the gene ends were 6 bases for V and 9 bases for J; bases not matched to a gene: 8. The germline gives CDR1 MNHNS, CDR2 SASEGT. This receptor was identified in a woman between 40 and 55 years old in good health. Some clones in this sample may be carry-over from other donors' samples. The V and J genes are TRBV6-1 and TRBJ2-1; 7 bases match TRBD2. Input material: PBMCs. The CDR3 reads CASSPRWGGEQFF. Written as DNA, the CDR3 is TGTGCCAGCAGCCCCCGGTGGGGGGGTGAGCAGTTCTTC.